This TCR beta chain stems from a study of blood T cell repertoires in COVID-19. This CDR3 has 16 residues. CDR1 SGHRS and CDR2 YFSETQ come from the germline V gene. J gave up 12 bases and V 1 base, and 14 bases lay outside the gene matches. The authors' processing: The authors estimated nucleated cell counts from reference gene primer amplification. Libraries were prepared by immunoSEQ multiplex PCR; TCRdb keeps only in-frame clonotypes and omits some of them. V, J and clone size are taken as reported in that table, and D and trimming were inferred from the DNA itself. This table has more than 350,000 clones, approximately 90% appearing once.

The clonotype was recovered from a woman aged 50 to 60 who had recovered from COVID-19. The specimen sequenced was PBMCs or T cells enriched from blood (not recorded which). J is TRBJ1-1 and V is TRBV5-1, with 11 bases fitting TRBD1. The CDR3 DNA reads as TGCGCCAGCAGCTTGCAGCCTGGACAGGGGGCGCTTACAACTTTCTTT. Translating it yields CASSLQPGQGALTTFF.